Included here is one T cell receptor (beta chain) sequence, with context. In its sample, this clonotype was seen many times. Its antigen is unknown. Per-base quality was not reported, and no clone a single base away is much larger than it. From the cysteine through the phenylalanine, the CDR3 covers 15 amino acids. Only the CDR3 DNA is retained, 45 bases long and in frame from the first base. V loses 5 bases, J loses 2 bases, and the germline ends lie 13 bases apart. The source of the sample is a study of response to subunit inactivated influenza vaccine (dated by TCRdb to 2016 to 2019). Background on the whole study: The study used deep quantitative T cell receptor repertoire profiling to track responses to a trivalent subunit inactivated influenza vaccine. Overall results and qualifications from the work: It was suggested by the authors that each seasonal influenza vaccination may recruit only a limited number of new T cells.

Libraries were made using RT-PCR. The sequencer listed for this sample is Illumina HiSeq 2500. TCRdb ran its own pipeline on the public reads, namely fastp trimming at Q25 and MiXCR clone calling, and kept in-frame beta chains. Duplicate CDR3 protein sequences are folded into a single record with the most common DNA and genes. The sample table records under 200,000 distinct CDR3 sequences; less than 15% of these occur just once. The ten biggest clones cover approximately 30% of the sample. These data were also reused for a study on T cells expressing NK-cell markers. Per that second paper: 5'RACE template switching, by which a universal primer site and unique molecular identifiers were added, was used to make TCR beta cDNA libraries. Three sorted T-cell subsets (CD3+CD56+NKG2C+, CD3+CD56+NKG2C- and CD3+CD56-NKG2C+) from about 8 donors had their TCR beta-chain repertoires profiled. Seven of the eight sequenced donors were HCMV-seropositive and one was HCMV-seronegative. To restrict sorting to alphabetaTCR-expressing T cells, an anti-gammadeltaTCR antibody was added in several experiments. In six or seven donors, the dominant CD3+CD56+NKG2C+ clonotypes ranked among the top 10 CD8+ clonotypes, making up roughly 1.0-7.0% of CD8+ T cells. Those dominant clonotypes were again the most abundant among CD3+CD56-NKG2C+ cells in a few donors, at about 25-60.1%. It remained unclear whether the expanded NKG2C-expressing T cell clones were specific for HCMV antigens. The study sequenced eight donors, all healthy volunteers chosen at random: three men and five women. HCMV-specific IgG was detected in serum with a commercial ELISA kit to determine HCMV serostatus. Ficoll density gradient centrifugation was used to isolate peripheral blood mononuclear cells from blood. Magnetic immunoseparation with Miltenyi isolation kits was used to isolate CD4+ and CD8+ T cells from PBMC. Priming for cDNA synthesis came from the TCR beta constant segment, and two successive PCR amplification steps followed. Sequencing of the libraries produced 2 x 150 bp reads on Illumina HiSeq 2000/2500, MiSeq or NextSeq. MIGEC was used to demultiplex reads and group reads by UMI, and MiTCR was used to assemble and quantify clonotypes. To exclude erroneous sequences, only TCR cDNA sequences supported by at least two reads were retained. Downstream repertoire analysis used the tcR package, and clonotypes were matched across fractions by CDR3 nucleotide sequence plus V segment. VDJmatch was used to annotate antigen specificity against VDJdb, with one amino acid substitution allowed in CDR3.

The TCR originated in a man aged 50 to 60 who received an inactivated influenza vaccine. Donor details come from another sample of the same person, matched by shared clones. Sequences were derived from CD8+ T cells sorted from PBMCs, sampled 11 to 12 days after vaccination. The V gene is TRBV12-3 or TRBV12-4 and the J gene is TRBJ2-1, and perhaps TRBD2 as D gene, on 7 matching bases. CDR3 sequence: CASSPTGGTYNEQFF. The nucleotides read TGTGCCAGCAGTCCCACGGGGGGCACCTACAATGAGCAGTTCTTC.